One and the same sample provided the 32 T cell receptor beta chains below, sequenced in a study of blood T cell repertoires in COVID-19. Sequencing used immunoSEQ multiplex PCR; TCRdb keeps in-frame clones, though not all of them. The sample lists around 200,000 clones; approximately 87% were seen once. The source material was peripheral blood. All receptors come from a person between 65 and 79 years old with COVID-19, enrolled during active disease.

The chain couples TRBV5-8 to TRBJ1-5; D uncertain. The CDR3 loop spans 18 amino acids. Germline CDR1 is SGHTS and CDR2 is YDEGEE. V was shortened by 0 bases and J by 5 bases, with 21 bases between the two germline ends. CDR3 in DNA: TGTGCCAGCAGCTTGGTGCTGGCTTTGGCGGGTTTTGATCAGCCCCAGCATTTT. Protein: CASSLVLALAGFDQPQHF.

The J gene is TRBJ2-3, the V gene TRBV5-1; possible D gene TRBD1, 6 bases. CDR1 and CDR2 (germline): SGHRS, YFSETQ. The CDR3 sequence is 15 residues long. V was trimmed by 3 bases and J by 0 bases, leaving 11 bases between them. This CDR3 reads CASSSRDISTDTQYF. The CDR3 region has the DNA TGCGCCAGCAGCTCCCGGGACATCAGCACAGATACGCAGTATTTT.

This chain links TRBV6-5 with TRBJ1-2, with 9 bases fitting TRBD1. V shed 6 bases and J 8 bases; nucleotides not matched to a gene: 10. Germline CDR1 is MNHEY and CDR2 is SVGAGI. The length of the CDR3 is 14 residues. CDR3 DNA sequence: TGTGCCAGCAGCCGTCAAGGGACAGGGCAGGGCTACACCTTC. This translates into CASSRQGTGQGYTF.

The chain couples TRBV23-1 to TRBJ1-6; D is undetermined. TRBV23-1 is designated an ORF whose function remains uncertain. Trimming took off 3 bases at V and 7 bases at J, with 19 bases between the two ends. The CDR3 is 17 amino acids. CDR3 amino acids: CASSHPSGSGFNSPLHF. Written as DNA, the CDR3 is TGCGCCAGCAGTCACCCCTCGGGGTCGGGGTTCAATTCACCCCTCCACTTT.

The chain employs TRBV28 and TRBJ2-1; TRBD2 might be the D (5 bases). Trimming took 9 bases from V and 5 from J, leaving 14 bases between them. CDR1 MDHEN and CDR2 SYDVKM come from the germline V gene. CDR3 length: 13 residues. The CDR3 region has the DNA TGTGCCAGTCCCCGGAGGCGTAACAATGAGCAGTTCTTC. Translating it yields CASPRRRNNEQFF.

The chain employs TRBV6-5 and TRBJ2-5, with a tentative D call TRBD2 (5 bases). This CDR3 spans 15 amino acids. V was trimmed by 2 bases and J by 4 bases, leaving 14 bases between them. Looked up from germline, CDR1 is MNHEY and CDR2 is SVGAGI. DNA of the CDR3: TGTGCCAGCAGTTACGCGCGGGCGGCGGGAGAGACCCAGTACTTC. Translated: CASSYARAAGETQYF.

CDR3 sequence: CAIGRNTEAFF. The CDR3 bases are TGTGCCATCGGTCGGAACACTGAAGCTTTCTTT. V gene TRBV27 combines with J gene TRBJ1-1; D is unclear. Between the trimmed V and J ends, which lost 10 bases and 1 base, there was a span of 7 bases. Germline values: CDR1 MNHEY, CDR2 SMNVEV (reference sequence). The CDR3 is 11 residues long.

The V call is TRBV19, the J call TRBJ1-2, with 7 nucleotides matching TRBD1. The V segment lost 6 bases and the J segment 4 bases; nucleotides outside the gene matches: 8. This CDR3 region has 14 residues. Germline assignment: CDR1 LNHDA and CDR2 SQIVND (reference sequence). As DNA, the CDR3 is TGTGCCAGTAGAACCACAGGGGATCCCTATGGCTACACCTTC. It codes for CASRTTGDPYGYTF. The variable domain in full, with the rest retrieved from reference TRBV19 and TRBJ1-2, is DGGITQSPKYLFRKEGQNVTLSCEQNLNHDAMYWYRQDPGQGLRLIYYSQIVNDFQKGDIAEGYSVSREKKESFPLTVTSAQKNPTAFYLCASRTTGDPYGYTFGSGTRLTVV.

The genes are TRBV7-6 and TRBJ1-5, with 10 bases matching TRBD1. The CDR3 length is 18 residues. Trimming cost V 4 bases and J 6 bases; bases outside gene matches: 15. The germline CDR1 and CDR2 sequences are SGHVS and FNYEAQ. CDR3 loop: CASSSGTGAAYSGQPQHF. DNA for the CDR3: TGTGCCAGCAGCTCGGGGACAGGGGCGGCGTATAGCGGTCAGCCCCAGCATTTT.

The J gene is TRBJ2-2, the V gene TRBV11-2; D is undetermined. Germline values: CDR1 SGHAT, CDR2 FQNNGV. The CDR3 is made up of 14 amino acids. The V and J ends lost 1 base and 0 bases respectively, with 3 bases between them. The CDR3 bases are TGTGCCAGCAGCTTAGGAGCGAACACCGGGGAGCTGTTTTTT. Its protein is CASSLGANTGELFF. The full variable domain, with the rest looked up from reference TRBV11-2 and TRBJ2-2, is EAGVAQSPRYKIIEKRQSVAFWCNPISGHATLYWYQQILGQGPKLLIQFQNNGVVDDSQLPKDRFSAERLKGVDSTLKIQPAKLEDSAVYLCASSLGANTGELFFGEGSRLTVL.

The chain links TRBV28 to TRBJ2-7, with unresolved D. This CDR3 has 13 residues. V shed 4 bases and J shed 2 bases, with 9 bases lying between them. Germline-derived CDR1 and CDR2 are MDHEN and SYDVKM. The DNA for the CDR3 is TGTGCCAGCAGTTCTCGCCGCGCCTACGAGCAGTACTTC. Protein product: CASSSRRAYEQYF.

The chain couples TRBV29-1 to TRBJ1-2, with D perhaps TRBD1 (5 bases). CDR1 is SQVTM, CDR2 ANQGSEA, per germline. The CDR3 loop spans 12 amino acids. V shed 1 base and J shed 8 bases, with 11 bases lying between them. The DNA of the CDR3 is TGCAGCGTTGAAGGCCCAGGGTACGGCTACACCTTC. Translating it yields CSVEGPGYGYTF.

V is TRBV29-1 and J is TRBJ2-5; 10 positions agree with TRBD1. The CDR3 spans 16 residues. Per the germline V gene, CDR1 is SQVTM and CDR2 is ANQGSEA. V lost 4 bases, J lost 4 bases, and 12 bases stayed unmatched. This chain's CDR3 is CSVVGTGTGVLETQYF. The CDR3 DNA is TGCAGCGTTGTGGGGACCGGGACAGGGGTTCTAGAGACCCAGTACTTC. Full variable domain (outside the CDR3, taken from reference TRBV29-1 and TRBJ2-5): SAVISQKPSRDICQRGTSLTIQCQVDSQVTMMFWYRQQPGQSLTLIATANQGSEATYESGFVIDKFPISRPNLTFSTLTVSNMSPEDSSIYLCSVVGTGTGVLETQYFGPGTRLLVL.

The chain has TRBV9 and TRBJ2-2; TRBD2 is a possible D gene (6 bases). The CDR3 is made up of 17 amino acids. Trimming pared 4 bases from V and 0 bases from J, leaving 16 bases between. Germline assignment: CDR1 SGDLS and CDR2 YYNGEE. The CDR3 protein is CASSSRRGGSNTGELFF. Written as DNA, the CDR3 is TGTGCCAGCAGCTCCCGACGGGGAGGCTCGAACACCGGGGAGCTGTTTTTT.

This clone showed up just once. The chain carries TRBV9 and TRBJ2-5, with 11 nucleotides matching TRBD1. V lost 0 bases, J lost 1 base, and 8 bases stayed unmatched. This CDR3 has 18 amino acids. From germline, CDR1 is SGDLS and CDR2 YYNGEE. The CDR3 bases are TGTGCCAGCAGCGTAGAAGGACAGGGGGCGTTGGGCCAAGAGACCCAGTACTTC. It yields the protein CASSVEGQGALGQETQYF.

The J gene is TRBJ1-1, the V gene TRBV10-2, with TRBD1 matching over 7 bases. This CDR3 is 11 amino acids long. Germline V gene lookup returns CDR1 WSHSY and CDR2 SAAADI. J lost 4 bases, V lost 8 bases, and 1 base had no gene match. The CDR3 DNA reads as TGCGCCAGCGCAGGGGGCACTGAAGCTTTCTTT. It is translated as CASAGGTEAFF.

CDR3 sequence reads: CASSQEAGDSSTVYEQYF. The CDR3 DNA is TGCGCCAGCAGCCAAGAGGCAGGGGATTCTAGTACGGTCTACGAGCAGTACTTC. The genes are TRBV4-3 and TRBJ2-7, with D possibly being TRBD1 (6 bases). The V gene's germline CDR1 is LGHNA and CDR2 YSLEER. V shed 0 bases and J shed 3 bases, with 21 bases lying between them. CDR3 length: 18 amino acids.

This chain connects TRBV28 to TRBJ2-7; 9 bases line up with TRBD2. Germline CDR1 reads MDHEN; CDR2 reads SYDVKM. CDR3 length equals 14 residues. The V segment lost 6 bases and the J segment 2 bases; nucleotides outside the gene matches: 5. CDR3 sequence reads: CASRKAGGAYEQYF. The CDR3 DNA reads as TGTGCCAGCAGGAAAGCGGGAGGAGCCTACGAGCAGTACTTC.

The chain is built from TRBV28 and TRBJ2-5, with D possibly matching TRBD2 (6 bases). V was shortened by 5 bases and J by 3 bases, with 16 bases between the two germline ends. The CDR3 length is 15 residues. Germline values: CDR1 MDHEN, CDR2 SYDVKM. The CDR3 is CASSAPHSGEETQYF. The CDR3, as DNA: TGTGCCAGCAGTGCACCCCATAGCGGAGAAGAGACCCAGTACTTC.

The rearrangement joins TRBV24-1 to TRBJ2-7; the D is unclear. Trimming pared 7 bases from V and 5 bases from J, leaving 8 bases between. Germline V CDR1 and CDR2: KGHDR, SFDVKD. This CDR3 comprises 11 residues. The CDR3: CATSYLNEQYF. CDR3 in DNA: TGTGCCACCAGCTACCTCAACGAGCAGTACTTC.

V and J are TRBV6-5 and TRBJ1-1; 8 bases map to TRBD1. From germline, CDR1 is MNHEY and CDR2 SVGAGI. The CDR3 has 13 amino acids. The V gene end was trimmed by 7 bases and the J gene end by 4 bases; junction bases not matched to a gene: 5. The CDR3 bases are TGTGCCAGCATCCAGGGGGCGATCACTGAAGCTTTCTTT. Translated: CASIQGAITEAFF.

In DNA, the CDR3 is TGTGCCAGCGCCCCGGGACAGATAAATGAGCAGTTCTTC. Amino acids: CASAPGQINEQFF. The rearrangement links TRBV5-8 to TRBJ2-1; 7 bases align to TRBD1. Per the germline V gene, CDR1 is SGHTS and CDR2 is YDEGEE. V shed 7 bases, J shed 7 bases, and the junction held 8 bases outside the gene matches. This CDR3 is built from 13 residues.

The chain joins TRBV28 to TRBJ2-7; D is perhaps TRBD2 (6 bases). The germline V gene encodes CDR1 MDHEN and CDR2 SYDVKM. V was clipped by 9 bases and J by 3 bases, with 18 bases between them. CDR3 size: 14 residues. The CDR3 loop reads CASKTSAGFYEQYF. The CDR3, as DNA: TGTGCCAGTAAGACTTCGGCGGGATTCTACGAGCAGTACTTC.

The chain couples TRBV6-5 to TRBJ2-1, with D hard to call. The CDR3 is 13 amino acids. Germline values: CDR1 MNHEY, CDR2 SVGAGI. The V end was cut by 0 bases, the J end by 8 bases, with 8 bases between. CDR3 DNA: TGTGCCAGCAGTTACTCTCCCCGGGATGAGCAGTTCTTC. Protein product: CASSYSPRDEQFF.

V usage is TRBV11-2 and J usage is TRBJ2-3, with 12 nucleotides matching TRBD2. The germline gives CDR1 SGHAT, CDR2 FQNNGV. V lost 0 bases, J lost 4 bases, and 14 bases stayed unmatched. The CDR3 spans 20 residues. The CDR3 loop is CASSLEVTSGRKGGADTQYF. The CDR3 DNA sequence: TGTGCCAGCAGCTTAGAGGTGACTAGCGGGAGAAAGGGAGGAGCAGATACGCAGTATTTT.

The rearrangement joins TRBV7-2 to TRBJ2-5; 14 nucleotides agree with TRBD2. There are 18 residues in the CDR3. V was pared by 6 bases and J by 4 bases, with 13 bases of the junction left unmatched. Looked up from germline, CDR1 is SGHTA and CDR2 is FQGNSA. CDR3 bases: TGTGCCAGCAGTCTGGCCGGGACTAGCGGGAGAAGGGGAGAGACCCAGTACTTC. Encoded protein: CASSLAGTSGRRGETQYF. Looking up the rest from reference TRBV7-2 and TRBJ2-5 gives the full variable domain: GAGVSQSPSNKVTEKGKDVELRCDPISGHTALYWYRQSLGQGLEFLIYFQGNSAPDKSGLPSDRFSAERTGGSVSTLTIQRTQQEDSAVYLCASSLAGTSGRRGETQYFGPGTRLLVL.

Only a few counts were recorded for this clone. The CDR3 region is CASSVTSGLYEQYF. Here the CDR3 DNA reads TGTGCCAGCAGCGTCACTAGCGGACTATACGAGCAGTACTTC. The V call is TRBV7-9, the J call TRBJ2-7; 8 bases are a match to TRBD2. The J segment lost 4 bases and the V segment lost 5 bases, leaving 7 bases of the junction unmatched. CDR1 and CDR2 from the germline V gene are SEHNR and FQNEAQ (reference sequence). The CDR3 totals 14 residues.

With respect to this clone: Additional DNA sequences in this sample encode the identical CDR3. The rearrangement uses TRBV7-9 and TRBJ1-3; no reliable D call. CDR1 and CDR2 from the germline V gene are SEHNR and FQNEAQ (reference sequence). V lost 3 bases, J lost 3 bases, and 9 bases lay in between. CDR3 length: 14 residues. Written as DNA, the CDR3 is TGTGCCAGCAGCTTGGGAGGTCTTGGAAACACCATATATTTT. Protein: CASSLGGLGNTIYF.

V usage is TRBV5-1 and J usage is TRBJ2-5; 7 bases are shared with TRBD1. Unmatched junction bases numbered 7, after V lost 1 base and J lost 1 base. Germline V gene sequence: CDR1 SGHRS, CDR2 YFSETQ. The CDR3 runs 16 residues. CDR3 nucleotide sequence: TGCGCCAGCAGCTTGTGGGCAGGGGGAACCCAAGAGACCCAGTACTTC. Protein product: CASSLWAGGTQETQYF.

This rearrangement joins TRBV19 to TRBJ1-6; the D gene is possibly TRBD1 (5 bases). CDR1 is LNHDA, CDR2 SQIVND, per germline (reference sequence). Between the trimmed V and J ends, which lost 9 bases and 6 bases, there was a span of 9 bases. The CDR3 is made up of 12 amino acids. The CDR3: CASGGVNSPLHF. DNA of the CDR3: TGTGCCAGCGGGGGGGTTAATTCACCCCTCCACTTT.

This chain joins TRBV5-4 and TRBJ2-5, with a tentative D call TRBD1 (5 bases). Germline V CDR1 and CDR2: SGHNT, YYREEE (reference sequence). The length of the CDR3 is 15 residues. With 1 base removed from V and 1 base from J, the gap between germline ends came to 11 bases. The CDR3 sequence: CASSLSQALQETQYF. CDR3 nucleotide sequence: TGTGCCAGCAGCTTGTCACAGGCGCTCCAAGAGACCCAGTACTTC.

J is TRBJ2-4 and V is TRBV6-2 or TRBV6-3; 8 nucleotides align to TRBD2. Trimming cost V 6 bases and J 11 bases; bases outside gene matches: 9. The CDR3 is 13 residues long. CDR1 MNHEY and CDR2 SVGEGT come from the germline V gene. The CDR3, as DNA: TGTGCCAGCAGCCCGGGAGGGGCAAGCGTTCAGTACTTC. Amino acids: CASSPGGASVQYF.